These 2 T cell receptor beta chains came from one sample sequenced in a study of CD4 T cell repertoires in COVID-19. Only in-frame clones appear in the TCRdb table, and some are missing; sequencing was by immunoSEQ multiplex PCR. The sample gives 65,000 to 95,000 clones, around 82% of which show up once; around 0.59% is in the top ten. Sample: CD4+ T cells from peripheral blood, taken after recovery from COVID-19. The receptors here all came from a human donor who had COVID-19.

The chain combines TRBV28 with TRBJ2-7; 7 bases align to TRBD2. The V gene's germline CDR1 is MDHEN and CDR2 SYDVKM. The CDR3 covers 14 residues. J was trimmed by 7 bases and V by 3 bases; bases with no gene match: 9. The CDR3 coding sequence is TGTGCCAGCAGTTTGGGGAGTAGGGGAGGGGAGCAGTACTTC. This gives the protein CASSLGSRGGEQYF.

The rearrangement joins TRBV10-1 to TRBJ2-7, with 8 bases identical to TRBD1. The CDR3 totals 14 residues. The V segment lost 7 bases and the J segment 5 bases; nucleotides outside the gene matches: 10. Germline CDR1 WNHNN, CDR2 SYGVQD (reference sequence). The CDR3 bases are TGCGCCAGCAATCCGACAGGGGTCCACCACGAGCAGTACTTC. This gives the protein CASNPTGVHHEQYF.